The sequence of this T cell receptor beta chain was determined in a study of blood T cell repertoires in COVID-19. The CDR3 contains 14 residues. V was shortened by 6 bases and J by 7 bases, with 16 bases between the two germline ends. Per the germline V gene, CDR1 is MNHEY and CDR2 is SVGAGI. This table comes from immunoSEQ multiplex PCR, and its TCRdb copy is limited to in-frame clones, with some not included. The top ten hold approximately 5.4% of the sample, which has 150,000 to 200,000 clones, 80% seen once. What the recovered Cohort 3 donors had was two negative PCRs, clearance, or symptom resolution.

Sequencing was done on a sample of PBMCs or T cells enriched from blood (not recorded which). The clonotype originates from a man aged 40-49 years who had recovered from COVID-19. The chain has TRBV6-5 and TRBJ1-5, with TRBD1 as a possible D gene (5 bases). CDR3 region: CASRGGGAGQPQHF. CDR3 sequence (DNA): TGTGCCAGCAGGGGGGGAGGGGCCGGGCAGCCCCAGCATTTT.